This T cell receptor (beta chain) was captured by sequencing in a study of cytomegalovirus exposure and HLA in healthy donors. Points on this clone: What it recognizes is unknown.

The CDR3 has 13 amino acids. J lost 4 bases, V lost 11 bases, and 10 bases had no gene match. CDR1 and CDR2 (germline): ENHRY, SYGVKD. Broader study findings: In most subjects, TCR beta sequences reportedly gave accurate predictions of HLA-A and HLA-B alleles.

13 Jbeta primers and 60 Vbeta primers were used for the PCR. Sequenced by immunoSEQ multiplex PCR; TCRdb stores in-frame clones only, minus some. The sample includes about 110,000 clones, 50% to 65% of them seen just once. This clonotype was sampled from a man younger than 40 in good health and CMV-seropositive. The specimen was PBMCs. This chain connects TRBV10-3 to TRBJ1-1, with TRBD1 matching 7 bases. The DNA of the CDR3 is TGTGCCGTCAAGGGGGCAGGGTTCACTGAAGCTTTCTTT. Translation gives CAVKGAGFTEAFF.